The sequence of this T cell receptor beta chain was determined in a study of beta chain features in type 1 diabetes. At the level of the study: Sorted cell examination encompassed approximately 98,000,000 cells across all samples.

Trimming removed 0 bases at V and 1 base at J, with 9 bases between. The CDR3 sequence is 14 residues long. Germline CDR1 and CDR2: SQVTM and ANQGSEA. Remarks on this clone: Its specificity is not known.

Sorted populations all had greater than 95% purity. The authors reverse transcribed all of the isolated RNA, so sequencing captured expressed TCRB transcripts. The repertoire was sequenced with immunoSEQ multiplex PCR; TCRdb's copy has only in-frame clones and lacks some. The sample contains just over 600,000 clones, around 15% of which appear only once. The study's findings and limits: In the patient group, naive, central memory and Treg TCRB repertoires seemed more alike than in the healthy donor group.

V gene TRBV29-1 combines with J gene TRBJ1-1; no clear D gene. The sequence was obtained from a man between 18 and 35 years old in good health. Sequenced input: naive CD4+ T cells from blood. Here the CDR3 reads CSVEDLPANTEAFF. The CDR3 DNA reads as TGCAGCGTTGAAGATCTTCCAGCGAACACTGAAGCTTTCTTT.